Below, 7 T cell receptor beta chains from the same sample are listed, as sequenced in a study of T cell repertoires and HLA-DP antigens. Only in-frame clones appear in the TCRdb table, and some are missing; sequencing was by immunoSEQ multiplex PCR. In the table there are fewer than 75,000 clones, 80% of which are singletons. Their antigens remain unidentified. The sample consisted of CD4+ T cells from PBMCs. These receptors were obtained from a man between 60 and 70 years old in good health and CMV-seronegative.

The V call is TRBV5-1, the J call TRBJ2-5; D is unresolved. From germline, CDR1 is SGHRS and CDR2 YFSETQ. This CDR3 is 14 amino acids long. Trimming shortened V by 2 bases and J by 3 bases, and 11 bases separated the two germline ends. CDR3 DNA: TGCGCCAGCAGCTTCGGAACTACGAAAGAGACCCAGTACTTC. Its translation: CASSFGTTKETQYF.

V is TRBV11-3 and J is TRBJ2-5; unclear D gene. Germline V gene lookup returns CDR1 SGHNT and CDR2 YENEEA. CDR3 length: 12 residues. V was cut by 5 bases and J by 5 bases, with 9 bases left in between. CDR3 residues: CASSKGRETQYF. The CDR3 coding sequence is TGTGCCAGCAGCAAGGGCAGGGAGACCCAGTACTTC.

CDR3 in DNA: TGTGCCAGCAGCTTAAGGTCTAGCGGGAGGGGACGGAATGAGCAGTTCTTC. It codes for CASSLRSSGRGRNEQFF. V gene TRBV5-6 combines with J gene TRBJ2-1; 12 bases align to TRBD2. Per germline, CDR1 SGHDT and CDR2 YYEEEE. V lost 2 bases, J lost 7 bases, and 10 bases stayed unmatched. There are 17 residues in the CDR3.

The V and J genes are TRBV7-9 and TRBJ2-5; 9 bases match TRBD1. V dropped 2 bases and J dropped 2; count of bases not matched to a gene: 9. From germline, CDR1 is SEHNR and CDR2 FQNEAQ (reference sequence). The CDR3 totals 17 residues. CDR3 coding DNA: TGTGCCAGCAGCTTAACAATTGACAGGGGGATACAAGAGACCCAGTACTTC. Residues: CASSLTIDRGIQETQYF.

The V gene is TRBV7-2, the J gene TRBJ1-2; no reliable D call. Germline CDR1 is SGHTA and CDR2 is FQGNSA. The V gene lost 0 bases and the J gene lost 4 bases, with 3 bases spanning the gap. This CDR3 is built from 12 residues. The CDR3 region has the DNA TGTGCCAGCAGCTTAGCAGGCTATGGCTACACCTTC. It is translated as CASSLAGYGYTF.

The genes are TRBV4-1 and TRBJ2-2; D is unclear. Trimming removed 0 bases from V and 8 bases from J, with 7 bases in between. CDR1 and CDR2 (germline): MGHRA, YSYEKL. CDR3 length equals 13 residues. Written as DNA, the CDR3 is TGCGCCAGCAGCCAAGACCGGTTTGGGGAGCTGTTTTTT. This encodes CASSQDRFGELFF.

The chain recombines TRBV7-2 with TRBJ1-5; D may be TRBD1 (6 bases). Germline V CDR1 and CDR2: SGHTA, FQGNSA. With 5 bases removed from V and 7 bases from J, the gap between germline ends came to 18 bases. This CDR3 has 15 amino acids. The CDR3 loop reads CASSENPGEGQPQHF. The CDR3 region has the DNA TGTGCCAGCAGCGAGAATCCAGGGGAGGGGCAGCCCCAGCATTTT.